One and the same sample provided the 4 T cell receptor beta chains below, sequenced in a study of blood T cell repertoires in COVID-19. The method was immunoSEQ multiplex PCR; TCRdb's version includes in-frame clones alone and lacks a portion of them. The sample has more than 200,000 clones, about 83% seen once. The sample comprised peripheral blood. The receptors were sampled from a woman aged 50 to 60 with acute or convalescent COVID-19.

The chain has TRBV5-4 and TRBJ1-1, with D maybe TRBD1 (5 bases). Germline V gene data show CDR1 as SGHNT and CDR2 as YYREEE (reference sequence). The CDR3 has 14 amino acids. Trimming cost V 4 bases and J 1 base, with 11 bases left between them. This CDR3 reads CASSRKTANTEAFF. CDR3 bases: TGTGCCAGCAGCAGGAAGACAGCGAACACTGAAGCTTTCTTT.

Regarding this clone: The junction does not match germline at one end; this may be a read error. The V call is TRBV2, the J call TRBJ2-1; maybe TRBD1 (6 bases). The CDR3 extends over 14 amino acids. Germline V gene sequence: CDR1 SNHLY, CDR2 FYNNEI. The CDR3 sequence: CASIEDLRGNEQFF. The CDR3 coding sequence is TGTGCCAGCATTGAAGACCTCAGGGGTAATGAGCAGTTCTTC.

The CDR3 region has the DNA TGTGCCAGCGGACAGGGGTTAAATTCACCCCTCCACTTT. Protein product: CASGQGLNSPLHF. The J gene is TRBJ1-6, the V gene TRBV6-5, with TRBD1 identical over 9 bases. This CDR3 region has 13 residues. Germline CDR1 MNHEY, CDR2 SVGAGI. Germline trimming cut 8 bases from V and 7 bases from J; bases unmatched to any gene: 3.

The V and J genes are TRBV6-1 and TRBJ2-7; the match to TRBD1 covers 7 bases. The germline gives CDR1 MNHNS, CDR2 SASEGT. The CDR3 sequence is 13 residues long. V shed 3 bases and J 4 bases; nucleotides not matched to a gene: 3. CDR3 loop: CASSDGTAYEQYF. The CDR3 nucleotides are TGTGCCAGCAGTGACGGGACAGCTTACGAGCAGTACTTC.